This entry concerns a single TCR beta chain. Its antigen is unknown. The trim removed 5 bases at V and 5 bases at J, leaving 7 bases unmatched. The length of the CDR3 is 15 residues. Looked up from germline, CDR1 is LNHDA and CDR2 is SQIVND (reference sequence). The sample originates from a study of T cells in localized non-small cell lung cancer. General observations from the study: Peak T cell clonality was found in uninvolved adjacent lung, exceeding tumor. Paired adjacent lung recovered a median roughly 50 of the top 100 tumor clones.

Libraries were prepared by immunoSEQ multiplex PCR; TCRdb keeps only in-frame clonotypes and omits some of them. The table records about 26,000 clones, 91% of them present only once. The TCR sequence derives from an older female donor with stage II squamous cell lung carcinoma. This sequence joins TRBV19 and TRBJ1-5; 9 bases line up with TRBD1. Material: peripheral blood, obtained before any cancer treatment. CDR3: CASSDTGGGHQPQHF. As DNA, the CDR3 is TGTGCCAGTAGTGATACAGGGGGCGGTCATCAGCCCCAGCATTTT.